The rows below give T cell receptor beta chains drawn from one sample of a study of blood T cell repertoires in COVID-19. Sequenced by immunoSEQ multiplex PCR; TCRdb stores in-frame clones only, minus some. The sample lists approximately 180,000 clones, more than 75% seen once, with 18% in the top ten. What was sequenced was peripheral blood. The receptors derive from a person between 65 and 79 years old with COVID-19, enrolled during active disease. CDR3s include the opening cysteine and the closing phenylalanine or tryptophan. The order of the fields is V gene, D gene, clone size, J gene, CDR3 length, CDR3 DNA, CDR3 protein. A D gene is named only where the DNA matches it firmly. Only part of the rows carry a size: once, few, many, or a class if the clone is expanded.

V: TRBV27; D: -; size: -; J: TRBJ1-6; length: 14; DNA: TGTGCCAGCAGTCCCACGATAACGGGGTTCACCCTCCACTTT; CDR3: CASSPTITGFTLHF
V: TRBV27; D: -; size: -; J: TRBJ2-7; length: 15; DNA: TGTGCCAGCAGTTACTCCGGGACTTCCTCCTACGAGCAGTACTTC; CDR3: CASSYSGTSSYEQYF
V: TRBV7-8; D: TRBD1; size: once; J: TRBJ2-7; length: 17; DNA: TGTGCCAGCAGCCGATATAGAGGAGGACAGGGGTCCTACGAGCAGTACTTC; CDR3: CASSRYRGGQGSYEQYF
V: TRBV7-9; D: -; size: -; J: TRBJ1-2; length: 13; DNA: TGTGCCAGCAGCTTAGGCCAGGAAGGCGGCTACACCTTC; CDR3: CASSLGQEGGYTF
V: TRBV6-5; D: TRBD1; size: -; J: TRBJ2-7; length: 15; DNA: TGTGCCAGCAGTCGTGATCAACAGGGGGCGGGGGAGCAGTACTTC; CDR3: CASSRDQQGAGEQYF
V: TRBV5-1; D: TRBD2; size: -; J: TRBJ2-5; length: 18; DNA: TGCGCCAGCAGCTCGACAGGGAGACTAGCGGGGGCGAAAGAGACCCAGTACTTC; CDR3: CASSSTGRLAGAKETQYF
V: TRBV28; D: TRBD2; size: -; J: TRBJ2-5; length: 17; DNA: TGTGCCAGCAGTTTATTCCAAATAGCGGGGGGGCAAGAGACCCAGTACTTC; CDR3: CASSLFQIAGGQETQYF
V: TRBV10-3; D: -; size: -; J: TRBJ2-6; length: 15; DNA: TGTGCCATCAGCCGGCTGACTTCTGGGGCCAACGTCCTGACTTTC; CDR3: CAISRLTSGANVLTF
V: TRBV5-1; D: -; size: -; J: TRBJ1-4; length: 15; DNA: TGCGCCAGCAGCCCTGGCGGCAGCAGAAATGAAAAACTGTTTTTT; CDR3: CASSPGGSRNEKLFF
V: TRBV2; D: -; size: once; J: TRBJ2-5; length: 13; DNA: TGTGCCACCCTACCGACAGGCCAAGAGACCCAGTACTTC; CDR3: CATLPTGQETQYF
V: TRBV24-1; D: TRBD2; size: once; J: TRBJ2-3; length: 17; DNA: TGTGCCACCAGTGACCCAGGGACTAGCGGGAGCACAGATACGCAGTATTTT; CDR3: CATSDPGTSGSTDTQYF
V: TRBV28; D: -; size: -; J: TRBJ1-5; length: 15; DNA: TGTGCCAGCTGCCCAGAATTCGGGGGTGGTCAGCGGGAATCCTTT; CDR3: CASCPEFGGGQRESF
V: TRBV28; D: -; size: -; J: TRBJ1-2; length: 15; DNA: TGTGCCAGCAGTTTTAAGGGGGGGATCTTCTATGGCTACACCTTC; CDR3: CASSFKGGIFYGYTF
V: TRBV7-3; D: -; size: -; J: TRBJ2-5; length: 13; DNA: TGTGCCAGCAGCTTAACCCCGAGAGAGACCCAGTACTTC; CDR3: CASSLTPRETQYF
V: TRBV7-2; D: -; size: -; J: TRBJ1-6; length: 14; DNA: TGTGCCAGCAGCTTAGGGAGCAATAATTCACCCCTCCACTTT; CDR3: CASSLGSNNSPLHF
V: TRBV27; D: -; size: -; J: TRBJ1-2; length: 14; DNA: TGTGCCAGCAGTCCACGGGGGGCGTACTATGGCTACACCTTC; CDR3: CASSPRGAYYGYTF
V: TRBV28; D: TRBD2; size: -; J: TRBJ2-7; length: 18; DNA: TGTGCCAGCAGTTTACTACGTGGTAGCGGGAGGGCCACCTACGAGCAGTACTTC; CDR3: CASSLLRGSGRATYEQYF
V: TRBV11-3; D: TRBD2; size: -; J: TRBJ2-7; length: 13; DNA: TGTGCCAGCAGCTCGGGAGGTCCCTACGAGCAGTACTTC; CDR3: CASSSGGPYEQYF
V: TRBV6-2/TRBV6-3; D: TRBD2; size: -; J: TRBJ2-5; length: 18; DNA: TGTGCCAGCAGTTACTCAGGACGACTAGCGGGGAACCAAGAGACCCAGTACTTC; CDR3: CASSYSGRLAGNQETQYF
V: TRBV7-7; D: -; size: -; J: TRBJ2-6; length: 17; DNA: TGTGCCAGCAGCCCAACTGCCCGTAACTCTGGGGCCAACGTCCTGACTTTC; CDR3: CASSPTARNSGANVLTF
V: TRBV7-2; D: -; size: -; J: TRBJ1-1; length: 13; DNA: TGTGCCAGCAGCTTAGCGGGGCAGCTTGAAGCTTTCTTT; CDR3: CASSLAGQLEAFF
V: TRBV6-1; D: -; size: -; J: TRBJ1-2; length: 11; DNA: TGTGCCAGCAGTGAAACAAGTGGCTACACCTTC; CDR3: CASSETSGYTF